One and the same sample provided the 10 T cell receptor beta chains below, sequenced in a study of cytomegalovirus exposure and HLA in healthy donors. Vbeta (60) and Jbeta (13) primers were used in the PCR. TCRdb's table, derived via immunoSEQ multiplex PCR, lists solely in-frame clones and lacks some. The sample gives over 95,000 clones, 74% of which show up once; 2% to 2.5% is in the top ten. Sequencing used PBMCs. All receptors come from a human donor in good health.

V is TRBV6-1 and J is TRBJ2-3, with D tentatively TRBD1 (6 bases). V gave up 5 bases and J gave up 3 bases, with 15 bases separating them. The CDR3 is 15 residues long. The V gene's germline CDR1 is MNHNS and CDR2 SASEGT. CDR3 amino acids: CASSLQGIDTDTQYF. In DNA form, the CDR3 reads TGTGCCAGCAGTCTCCAGGGGATTGATACAGATACGCAGTATTTT.

The rearrangement joins TRBV4-3 to TRBJ1-6; D gene unclear. The CDR3 length is 18 residues. V lost 0 bases and J lost 0, with 12 bases in between. The V gene's germline CDR1 is LGHNA and CDR2 YSLEER. CDR3 sequence reads: CASSQDTITSSYNSPLHF. The CDR3 DNA sequence: TGCGCCAGCAGCCAAGATACGATTACGAGCTCCTATAATTCACCCCTCCACTTT.

The V and J genes are TRBV19 and TRBJ1-5, with a possible D match to TRBD1 (5 bases). Germline lookup yields CDR1 LNHDA and CDR2 SQIVND (reference sequence). The CDR3 totals 16 residues. V was shortened by 2 bases and J by 4 bases, with 15 bases between the two germline ends. As DNA, the CDR3 is TGTGCCAGTAGTATAAGGAGGGGCAGTTCTAATCAGCCCCAGCATTTT. Protein: CASSIRRGSSNQPQHF.

This clone showed up just a few times. The J gene is TRBJ2-6, the V gene TRBV5-1, with D perhaps TRBD2 (6 bases). The germline CDR1 and CDR2 sequences are SGHRS and YFSETQ. The CDR3 contains 15 residues. V dropped 2 bases and J dropped 2 bases, with 8 bases sitting between them. The CDR3 DNA sequence: TGCGCCAGCAGCTTAACTAGCCCTGGGGCCAACGTCCTGACTTTC. The encoded protein is CASSLTSPGANVLTF.

This clone appeared a few times. The rearrangement links TRBV28 to TRBJ1-5; weak D call: TRBD1 (6 bases). V was clipped by 6 bases and J by 5 bases, with 14 bases between them. Germline V gene sequence: CDR1 MDHEN, CDR2 SYDVKM. The CDR3 runs to 14 residues. CDR3 nucleotide sequence: TGTGCCAGCAGAGGGCCGGACAGCCATCAGCCCCAGCATTTT. It is translated as CASRGPDSHQPQHF. Full variable domain (remainder filled in from reference TRBV28 and TRBJ1-5): DVKVTQSSRYLVKRTGEKVFLECVQDMDHENMFWYRQDPGLGLRLIYFSYDVKMKEKGDIPEGYSVSREKKERFSLILESASTNQTSMYLCASRGPDSHQPQHFGDGTRLSIL.

This clone was detected only a few times. The J gene is TRBJ1-2, the V gene TRBV5-6; 10 positions match TRBD1. V shed 1 base and J 4 bases; nucleotides not matched to a gene: 4. Germline assignment: CDR1 SGHDT and CDR2 YYEEEE. This CDR3 spans 15 amino acids. CDR3 residues: CASSLRQGALYGYTF. DNA for the CDR3: TGTGCCAGCAGCTTGAGACAGGGGGCCCTCTATGGCTACACCTTC.

The V gene is TRBV4-3, the J gene TRBJ2-7; tentative D call: TRBD1 (6 bases). The CDR3 sequence is 15 residues long. The V gene's germline CDR1 is LGHNA and CDR2 YSLEER. Trimming cost V 0 bases and J 3 bases, with 12 bases left between them. The CDR3 is CASSQDLTGSYEQYF. CDR3 nucleotides: TGCGCCAGCAGCCAAGATTTAACAGGGAGCTACGAGCAGTACTTC.

This chain connects TRBV11-2 to TRBJ2-3; no definite D call. Germline-derived CDR1 and CDR2 are SGHAT and FQNNGV. The CDR3 length is 12 residues. Trimming removed 3 bases at V and 5 bases at J, with 6 bases between. The CDR3 DNA reads as TGTGCCAGCAGCTTCTCAGAAGATACGCAGTATTTT. This translates into CASSFSEDTQYF.

This clone was counted once. V is TRBV5-6 and J is TRBJ1-1; D remains ambiguous. Germline V gene data show CDR1 as SGHDT and CDR2 as YYEEEE. Trimming removed 1 base at V and 4 bases at J, with 11 bases between. The CDR3 runs 14 residues. The CDR3 is CASSLPAGSTEAFF. For the CDR3, the DNA is TGTGCCAGCAGCTTGCCGGCGGGGTCCACTGAAGCTTTCTTT.

The chain couples TRBV5-1 to TRBJ2-3, with D perhaps matching TRBD2 (6 bases). The CDR3 sequence is 14 residues long. The V and J ends lost 1 base and 2 bases respectively, with 8 bases between them. In germline, CDR1 is SGHRS, CDR2 YFSETQ. The CDR3 DNA follows: TGCGCCAGCAGCTTGCGGGAGCCCACAGATACGCAGTATTTT. It is translated as CASSLREPTDTQYF. Combining the CDR3 with reference TRBV5-1 and TRBJ2-3 gives the whole variable domain KAGVTQTPRYLIKTRGQQVTLSCSPISGHRSVSWYQQTPGQGLQFLFEYFSETQRNKGNFPGRFSGRQFSNSRSEMNVSTLELGDSALYLCASSLREPTDTQYFGPGTRLTVL.